This entry describes one T cell receptor beta chain. Antigen: not known. Profiling relied on immunoSEQ multiplex PCR, and the TCRdb table lists in-frame clones only, not all of them. The sample has approximately 1,500,000 clones, approximately 97% seen once. These data originate in a study of shared clonotypes between healthy human individuals. The study's findings and limits: Shared clonotypes: 4.5% to 6% naive CD4, around 3.7% naive CD8, about 2.4% memory CD4, 0.4% memory CD8.

All of the donors resided in Nashville, Tennessee, and each was a Caucasian adult. The authors divided CD4+ cells into CD45RA+ naive and CD45RA-negative memory subsets. CDR3 size: 17 residues. In germline, CDR1 is ENHRY, CDR2 SYGVKD. V was shortened by 5 bases and J by 0 bases, with 17 bases between the two germline ends. This chain uses TRBV10-3 with TRBJ1-3; D is possibly TRBD1 (6 bases). The TCR sequence derives from a man aged 30 to 45 in good health. The sequenced sample consisted of naive CD4+ T cells sorted from blood. The subset is: CD45RA+ positively selected. The CDR3 DNA reads as TGTGCCATCAGTACCCTGGGAGGGGGAAGCTCTGGAAACACCATATATTTT. This encodes CAISTLGGGSSGNTIYF.